This T cell receptor beta chain was sequenced in a study of blood T cells in healthy people across ages. The CDR3 consists of 16 residues. V shed 1 base and J shed 1 base, with 14 bases lying between them. Looked up from germline, CDR1 is SGHRS and CDR2 is YFSETQ. For the second PCR, which ran for 7 to 11 cycles, a sample-barcoded 5' primer and a J-beta primer mix were used. TCRdb used MiXCR to reprocess the 5' RACE reads, holding one entry per CDR3 protein. The data hold roughly 900,000 distinct CDR3 sequences, with about 48% observed a single time. The chain combines TRBV5-1 with TRBJ2-5; D perhaps matches TRBD2 (6 bases). The TCR sequence derives from a man aged 30-40 years in good health. Material: blood. CDR3 DNA sequence: TGCGCCAGCAGCTTGCTTCCGGGACTCAGCCAAGAGACCCAGTACTTC. Its translation is CASSLLPGLSQETQYF. Full variable domain (rest looked up from reference TRBV5-1 and TRBJ2-5): KAGVTQTPRYLIKTRGQQVTLSCSPISGHRSVSWYQQTPGQGLQFLFEYFSETQRNKGNFPGRFSGRQFSNSRSEMNVSTLELGDSALYLCASSLLPGLSQETQYFGPGTRLLVL.